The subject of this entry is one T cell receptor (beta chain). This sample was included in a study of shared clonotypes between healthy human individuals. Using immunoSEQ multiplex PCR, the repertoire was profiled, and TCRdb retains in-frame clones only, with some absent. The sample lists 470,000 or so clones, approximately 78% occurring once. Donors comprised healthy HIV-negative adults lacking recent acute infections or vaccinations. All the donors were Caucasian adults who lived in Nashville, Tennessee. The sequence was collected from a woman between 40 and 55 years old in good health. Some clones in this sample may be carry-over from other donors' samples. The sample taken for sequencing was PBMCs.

CDR3 bases: TGTGCCAGCAGCCTTTACGGCCCAGGTTCCTACGAGCAGTACTTC. Translating gives CASSLYGPGSYEQYF. The rearrangement joins TRBV4-2 to TRBJ2-7; D uncertain. The germline V and J ends were trimmed by 4 bases and 1 base, with 14 bases remaining between them. This CDR3 is built from 15 residues. Germline V gene lookup returns CDR1 LGHNA and CDR2 YNFKEQ.